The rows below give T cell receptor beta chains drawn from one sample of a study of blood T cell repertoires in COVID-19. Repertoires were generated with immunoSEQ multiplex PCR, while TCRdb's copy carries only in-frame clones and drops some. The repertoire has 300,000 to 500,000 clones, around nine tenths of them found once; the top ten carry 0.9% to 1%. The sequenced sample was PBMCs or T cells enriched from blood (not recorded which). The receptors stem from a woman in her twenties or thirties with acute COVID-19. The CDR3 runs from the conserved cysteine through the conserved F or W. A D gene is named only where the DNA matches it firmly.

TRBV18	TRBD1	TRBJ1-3	CASSRDRGRRTGNTIYF	TGTGCCAGCTCCCGAGACAGGGGGCGAAGGACTGGAAACACCATATATTTT
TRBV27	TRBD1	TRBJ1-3	CASRTGGNTIYF	TGTGCCAGCAGGACAGGGGGAAACACCATATATTTT
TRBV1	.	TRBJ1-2	CTSSQEGNRNYGYTF	TGCACCAGCAGCCAAGAGGGTAACAGGAACTATGGCTACACCTTC
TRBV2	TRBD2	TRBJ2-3	CASSRLAGGPVDTQYF	TGTGCCAGCAGTCGACTAGCGGGGGGGCCGGTGGATACGCAGTATTTT
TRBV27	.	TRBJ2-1	CASSTGYLYNEQFF	TGTGCCAGCAGTACAGGGTACCTTTACAATGAGCAGTTCTTC
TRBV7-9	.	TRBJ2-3	CASSLGGTSTDTQYF	TGTGCCAGCAGCTTAGGGGGGACTAGCACAGATACGCAGTATTTT
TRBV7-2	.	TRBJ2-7	CASSPRRGPYEQYF	TGTGCCAGCAGCCCTCGGAGGGGACCCTACGAGCAGTACTTC
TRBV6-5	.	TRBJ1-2	CASRPQGRYGYTF	TGTGCCAGCAGACCGCAGGGGCGCTATGGCTACACCTTC
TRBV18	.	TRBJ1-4	CASSPNRATEKLFF	TGTGCCAGCTCACCAAACAGGGCGACGGAAAAACTGTTTTTT
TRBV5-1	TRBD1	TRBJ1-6	CASSVGQGPISNYNSPLHF	TGCGCCAGCAGCGTCGGACAGGGTCCCATATCGAACTATAATTCACCCCTCCACTTT
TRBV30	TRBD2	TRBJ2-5	CAWRPTSSGLTETQYF	TGTGCCTGGAGACCTACCTCTAGCGGCCTCACGGAGACCCAGTACTTC
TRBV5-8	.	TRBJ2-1	CASSPYAGGGHNEQFF	TGTGCCAGCAGCCCGTACGCCGGGGGTGGACACAATGAGCAGTTCTTC
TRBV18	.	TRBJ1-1	CASSPSRVGSNTEAFF	TGTGCCAGCTCACCTTCGAGGGTAGGCTCGAACACTGAAGCTTTCTTT
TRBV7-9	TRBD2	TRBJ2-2	CASSPSRERGESGELFF	TGTGCCAGCAGCCCCTCCCGGGAGCGGGGGGAGTCCGGGGAGCTGTTTTTT